Listed below are T cell receptor beta chains from one sample, sequenced in a study of glioma-infiltrating T cells after dendritic cell vaccination. Assay: immunoSEQ multiplex PCR; the TCRdb copy retains only in-frame clones and omits some. The table shows roughly 100,000 clones, with about 83% occurring only once. The sample consisted of blood, taken before dendritic cell vaccination. The receptors shown here come from a human donor with glioblastoma. CDR3s include the opening cysteine and the closing phenylalanine or tryptophan. D genes are given only for firm matches. Some rows mark clone size as missing; the rest say once, few, many or name a class of expanded clone.

j_call d_call clone_size v_call cdr3_nt cdr3_aa
TRBJ2-2 TRBD1 - TRBV4-1 TGCGCCAGCAGCAGGACAGGGAACCCCGGGGAGCTGTTTTTT CASSRTGNPGELFF
TRBJ2-3 - - TRBV5-1 TGCGCCAGCAGCTTGGCTCCGGGGTCAGATACGCAGTATTTT CASSLAPGSDTQYF
TRBJ2-1 TRBD1 once TRBV5-1 TGCGCCAGCAGCCCCCCCAGGACAGGGGTCCATGAGCAGTTCTTC CASSPPRTGVHEQFF
TRBJ1-2 - - TRBV14 TGTGCCAGCAGCCTATTTTTTGAGGGAAACGGCTACACCTTC CASSLFFEGNGYTF
TRBJ1-1 TRBD1 - TRBV5-1 TGCGCCAGCAGCGCCCAGGGGGGGAACACTGAAGCTTTCTTT CASSAQGGNTEAFF
TRBJ1-6 TRBD1 - TRBV5-1 TGCGCCAGCAGCGTGACAGGGGGCGATTCACCCCTCCACTTT CASSVTGGDSPLHF
TRBJ2-2 TRBD1 - TRBV2 TGTGCCAGCAGAGGTCAGGGGGCGAACACCGGGGAGCTGTTTTTT CASRGQGANTGELFF
TRBJ2-7 TRBD1 few TRBV4-3 TGCGCCAGCAGCCAAGACATCCCGGGACAGGGTTACGAGCAGTACTTC CASSQDIPGQGYEQYF
TRBJ1-1 - - TRBV5-1 TGCGCCAGCAGCTTGGGCGAGACAGCAAACACTGAAGCTTTCTTT CASSLGETANTEAFF
TRBJ1-1 TRBD1 - TRBV5-4 TGTGCCAGCAGCTTGGTAGGACAGGTGAACACTGAAGCTTTCTTT CASSLVGQVNTEAFF
TRBJ2-3 TRBD2 - TRBV5-8 TGTGCCAGCAGCCCCATTGGGCGGGGGGACATGGGAGATACGCAGTATTTT CASSPIGRGDMGDTQYF
TRBJ1-1 TRBD1 - TRBV20-1 TGCAGTGCCAACAGGGGAGAAGCTTTCTTT CSANRGEAFF
TRBJ1-1 TRBD1 - TRBV5-1 TGCGCCAGCAGCTTGGAGGACAGGGCGAGGAGAGCTTTCTTT CASSLEDRARRAFF
TRBJ1-3 TRBD1 - TRBV5-1 TGCGCCAGCAGCTCGACAGGGGGGAACACCATATATTTT CASSSTGGNTIYF
TRBJ1-4 TRBD1 - TRBV7-9 TGTGCCAGCAGCTTAGGGGACAGCCTTAATGAAAAACTGTTTTTT CASSLGDSLNEKLFF
TRBJ1-2 TRBD1 - TRBV5-1 TGCGCCAGCAGCACCGGACAGGGTGGAAATCGCTATGGCTACACCTTC CASSTGQGGNRYGYTF
TRBJ1-2 - - TRBV6-5 TGTGCCAGCAGTTACGGACAGCTCGGCTATGGCTACACCTTC CASSYGQLGYGYTF
TRBJ1-2 TRBD1 few TRBV6-5 TGTGCCAGCAGCTACTCCCGGACAGGGGGAAGTTATGGCTACACCTTC CASSYSRTGGSYGYTF
TRBJ2-7 TRBD2 - TRBV10-2 TGCGCCAGCAGTGAGAGGGTGGGACTAGAAGGATACGAGCAGTACTTC CASSERVGLEGYEQYF
TRBJ2-7 TRBD1 - TRBV19 TGTGCCAGTAGTATAAAGGGACAGGGAGTCTACGAGCAGTACTTC CASSIKGQGVYEQYF
TRBJ1-5 - - TRBV9 TGTGCCAGCAGCCTGGACAGCGATCAGCCCCAGCATTTT CASSLDSDQPQHF
TRBJ2-5 TRBD1 - TRBV5-1 TGCGCCAGCAGCACGGCCCAGGGGGCTGGAGAGACCCAGTACTTC CASSTAQGAGETQYF
TRBJ1-3 - - TRBV29-1 TGCAGCGCTAAAGGTCGGGTGGATGGAAACACCATATATTTT CSAKGRVDGNTIYF
TRBJ2-7 - - TRBV5-1 TGCGCCAGCAGCTTGGAGTCAAGTGCGATCGGGGAGCAGTACTTC CASSLESSAIGEQYF
TRBJ2-4 TRBD2 - TRBV30 TGTGCCTGGTCCAGACTAGCGGATACAAACATTCAGTACTTC CAWSRLADTNIQYF
TRBJ2-2 - once TRBV18 TGTGCCAGCTCACCTCTGGGAGGAGGTAACACCGGGGAGCTGTTTTTT CASSPLGGGNTGELFF
TRBJ2-2 - - TRBV6-5 TGTGCCAGCATTAGGAGCGGTGCGGGCACCGGGGAGCTGTTTTTT CASIRSGAGTGELFF
TRBJ2-1 - many TRBV6-6 TGTGCCAGCAGTTTACTCGACAATGAGCAGTTCTTC CASSLLDNEQFF
TRBJ2-7 - - TRBV11-3 TGTGCCAGCAGCCCAAACGCAGGGGCCCTCTCCTACGAGCAGTACTTC CASSPNAGALSYEQYF
TRBJ1-5 - - TRBV18 TGTGCCAGCTCACCGCGGGCGGGGGAAGGGCCCCAGCATTTT CASSPRAGEGPQHF
TRBJ2-1 - - TRBV5-4 TGTGCCAGCACCCTAACTATTACCAATGAGCAGTTCTTC CASTLTITNEQFF
TRBJ2-4 TRBD2 once TRBV4-2 TGTGCCAGCAGCCAAGATCGACTAGCGGGAAACATTCAGTACTTC CASSQDRLAGNIQYF
TRBJ1-2 - - TRBV2 TGTGCCAGCAGTGAAGCCGGCAGGCCCTATGGCTACACCTTC CASSEAGRPYGYTF